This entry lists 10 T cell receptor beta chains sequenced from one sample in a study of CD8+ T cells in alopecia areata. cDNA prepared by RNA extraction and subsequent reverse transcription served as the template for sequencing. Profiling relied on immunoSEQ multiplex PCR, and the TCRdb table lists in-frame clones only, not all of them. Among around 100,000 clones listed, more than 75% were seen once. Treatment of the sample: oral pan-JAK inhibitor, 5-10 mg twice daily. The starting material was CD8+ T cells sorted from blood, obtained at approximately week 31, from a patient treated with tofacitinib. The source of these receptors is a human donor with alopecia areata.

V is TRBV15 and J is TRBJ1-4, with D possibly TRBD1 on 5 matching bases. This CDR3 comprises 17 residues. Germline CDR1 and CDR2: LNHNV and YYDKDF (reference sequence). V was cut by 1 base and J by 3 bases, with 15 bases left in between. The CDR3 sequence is CATSRGAGSGANEKLFF. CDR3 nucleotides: TGTGCCACCAGCAGAGGGGCAGGCTCGGGGGCTAATGAAAAACTGTTTTTT. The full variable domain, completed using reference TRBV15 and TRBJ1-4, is DAMVIQNPRYQVTQFGKPVTLSCSQTLNHNVMYWYQQKSSQAPKLLFHYYDKDFNNEADTPDNFQSRRPNTSFCFLDIRSPGLGDTAMYLCATSRGAGSGANEKLFFGSGTQLSVL.

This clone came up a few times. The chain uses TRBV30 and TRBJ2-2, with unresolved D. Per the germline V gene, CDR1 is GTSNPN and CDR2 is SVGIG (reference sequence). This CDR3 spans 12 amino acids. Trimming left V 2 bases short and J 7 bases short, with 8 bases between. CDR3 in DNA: TGTGCCTGGAGTAGTCGGGTCGGGGAGCTGTTTTTT. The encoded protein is CAWSSRVGELFF.

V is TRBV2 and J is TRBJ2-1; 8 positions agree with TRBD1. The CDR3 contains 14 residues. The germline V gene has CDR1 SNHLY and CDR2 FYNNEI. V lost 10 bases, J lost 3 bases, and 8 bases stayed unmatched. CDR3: CATGRTGIYNEQFF. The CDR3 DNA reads TGTGCCACGGGTAGGACAGGGATCTACAATGAGCAGTTCTTC.

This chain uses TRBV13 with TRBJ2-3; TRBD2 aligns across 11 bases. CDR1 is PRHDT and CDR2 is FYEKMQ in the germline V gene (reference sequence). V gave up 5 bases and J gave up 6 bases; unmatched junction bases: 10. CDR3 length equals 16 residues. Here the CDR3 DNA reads TGTGCCAGCAGCCCGATCCTTAGCGGGGGGGCTGATACGCAGTATTTT. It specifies CASSPILSGGADTQYF. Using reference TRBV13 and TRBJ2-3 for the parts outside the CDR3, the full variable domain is AAGVIQSPRHLIKEKRETATLKCYPIPRHDTVYWYQQGPGQDPQFLISFYEKMQSDKGSIPDRFSAQQFSDYHSELNMSSLELGDSALYFCASSPILSGGADTQYFGPGTRLTVL.

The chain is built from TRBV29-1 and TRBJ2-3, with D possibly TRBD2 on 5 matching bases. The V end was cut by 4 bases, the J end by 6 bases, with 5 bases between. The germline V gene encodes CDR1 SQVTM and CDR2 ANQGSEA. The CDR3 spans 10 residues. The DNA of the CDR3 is TGCAGCGTTGTAGCGGATACGCAGTATTTT. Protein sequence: CSVVADTQYF.

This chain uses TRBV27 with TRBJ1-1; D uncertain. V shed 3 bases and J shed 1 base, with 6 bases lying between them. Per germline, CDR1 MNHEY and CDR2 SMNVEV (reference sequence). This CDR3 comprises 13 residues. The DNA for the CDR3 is TGTGCCAGCAGTTTGGTCCGGAACACTGAAGCTTTCTTT. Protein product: CASSLVRNTEAFF.

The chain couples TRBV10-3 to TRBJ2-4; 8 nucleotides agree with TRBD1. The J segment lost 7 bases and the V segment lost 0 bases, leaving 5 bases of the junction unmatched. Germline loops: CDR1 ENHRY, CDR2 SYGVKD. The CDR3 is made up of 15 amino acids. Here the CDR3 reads CAISESGGDRNIQYF. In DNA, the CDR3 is TGTGCCATCAGTGAGTCCGGAGGGGACAGGAACATTCAGTACTTC.

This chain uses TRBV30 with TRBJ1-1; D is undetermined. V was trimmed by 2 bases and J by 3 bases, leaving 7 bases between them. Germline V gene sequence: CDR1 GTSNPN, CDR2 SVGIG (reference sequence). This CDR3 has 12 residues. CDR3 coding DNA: TGTGCCTGGAGTCCTGCAGACACTGAAGCTTTCTTT. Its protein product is CAWSPADTEAFF.

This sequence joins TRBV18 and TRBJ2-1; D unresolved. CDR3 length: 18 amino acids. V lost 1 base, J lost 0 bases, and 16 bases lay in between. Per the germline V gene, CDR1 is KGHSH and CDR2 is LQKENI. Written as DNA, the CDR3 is TGTGCCAGCTCACCACAATCTCTGGCTCCGAGCTCCTACAATGAGCAGTTCTTC. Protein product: CASSPQSLAPSSYNEQFF.

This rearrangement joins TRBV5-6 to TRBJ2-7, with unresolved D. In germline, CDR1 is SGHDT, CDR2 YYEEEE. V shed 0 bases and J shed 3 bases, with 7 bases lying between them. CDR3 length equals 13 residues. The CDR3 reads CASSLEHIYEQYF. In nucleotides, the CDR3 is TGTGCCAGCAGCTTGGAACACATCTACGAGCAGTACTTC.